These T cell receptor beta chains were read from a single sample in a study of breast tumors, draining lymph nodes, adjacent tissues. TCRdb itself ran the multiplex PCR reads through MiXCR, one entry per CDR3 protein. Of approximately 300,000 distinct CDR3 sequences in the sample, over 25% were seen once. Sequences were obtained from axillary lymph node tissue. Source of these receptors: a female donor with breast cancer. Some clones in this sample may be carry-over from other donors' samples. The CDR3 runs from the conserved cysteine through the conserved F or W. The order of the fields is clone size, D gene, J gene, V gene, CDR3 DNA, CDR3 protein. D genes are given only for firm matches. Clone sizes are given selectively: once, few, many, or a class where the clone is expanded.

clone size: few; D gene: TRBD1; J gene: TRBJ1-1; V gene: TRBV10-3; CDR3 DNA: TGTGCCATCAGTGAACGTTGGGACAGACCGAACACTGAAGCTTTCTTT; CDR3 protein: CAISERWDRPNTEAFF
clone size: .; D gene: .; J gene: TRBJ1-2; V gene: TRBV28; CDR3 DNA: TGTGCCAGCAGTTTATGGACAGAACTTAACTATGGCTACACCTTC; CDR3 protein: CASSLWTELNYGYTF
clone size: .; D gene: TRBD1; J gene: TRBJ1-5; V gene: TRBV25-1; CDR3 DNA: TGTGCCAGCAGTGTTATTTTAGAGGGGACAGCACAGTTTCAGCCCCAGCATTTT; CDR3 protein: CASSVILEGTAQFQPQHF
clone size: many; D gene: .; J gene: TRBJ2-1; V gene: TRBV20-1; CDR3 DNA: TGCAGTGCTAGGGCGGGACTTGGCGACAATGAGCAGTTCTTC; CDR3 protein: CSARAGLGDNEQFF
clone size: many; D gene: .; J gene: TRBJ2-3; V gene: TRBV5-1; CDR3 DNA: TGCGCCAGCAGCTTGGGATTTATGGACACAGATACGCAGTATTTT; CDR3 protein: CASSLGFMDTDTQYF
clone size: .; D gene: .; J gene: TRBJ1-6; V gene: TRBV2; CDR3 DNA: TGTGCCAGCACATTATTTGGGGGCTCCTATAATTCACCCCTCCACTTT; CDR3 protein: CASTLFGGSYNSPLHF
clone size: many; D gene: .; J gene: TRBJ2-6; V gene: TRBV5-1; CDR3 DNA: TGCGCCAGCAGCTCAGGACTGACCTCTGGGGCCAACGTCCTGACTTTC; CDR3 protein: CASSSGLTSGANVLTF
clone size: .; D gene: .; J gene: TRBJ1-2; V gene: TRBV5-4; CDR3 DNA: TGTGCCAGCAGCTTGGCTCAGCCCTATGGCTACACCTTC; CDR3 protein: CASSLAQPYGYTF
clone size: .; D gene: TRBD1; J gene: TRBJ2-1; V gene: TRBV15; CDR3 DNA: TGTGCCACCAGCTCAGGGGGACAACGTGTGAATGAGCAGTTCTTC; CDR3 protein: CATSSGGQRVNEQFF
clone size: many; D gene: TRBD1; J gene: TRBJ2-7; V gene: TRBV20-1; CDR3 DNA: TGCAGTGCTAGTGGACAGGGCTGGTTCAATGACGAGCAGTACTTC; CDR3 protein: CSASGQGWFNDEQYF
clone size: many; D gene: .; J gene: TRBJ1-2; V gene: TRBV10-3; CDR3 DNA: TGTGCCATCAGTGAGGGACAGCTCTATGGCTACACCTTC; CDR3 protein: CAISEGQLYGYTF
clone size: few; D gene: .; J gene: TRBJ2-7; V gene: TRBV6-6; CDR3 DNA: TGTGCCAGCAGTTACCAAGGGGGGGGAGCGGGAAGCTCCTACGAGCAGTACTTC; CDR3 protein: CASSYQGGGAGSSYEQYF
clone size: many; D gene: .; J gene: TRBJ2-5; V gene: TRBV5-6; CDR3 DNA: TGTGCCAGCAGCTTGAACGAACAAGAGACCCAGTACTTC; CDR3 protein: CASSLNEQETQYF
clone size: .; D gene: .; J gene: TRBJ1-1; V gene: TRBV9; CDR3 DNA: TGTGCCAGCAGCCAGACACGGAACACTGAAGCTTTCTTT; CDR3 protein: CASSQTRNTEAFF
clone size: few; D gene: .; J gene: TRBJ2-7; V gene: TRBV18; CDR3 DNA: TGTGCCAGCACGCAGCGGACTCCCTCCTACGAGCAGTACTTC; CDR3 protein: CASTQRTPSYEQYF
clone size: .; D gene: .; J gene: TRBJ2-3; V gene: TRBV10-3; CDR3 DNA: TGTGCCATCAGTGGGGGGGTATGGGGCACAGATACGCAGTATTTT; CDR3 protein: CAISGGVWGTDTQYF
clone size: many; D gene: .; J gene: TRBJ2-3; V gene: TRBV9; CDR3 DNA: TGTGCCAGCAGCAAAGGGGTCGGGGAGGGCACAGATACGCAGTATTTT; CDR3 protein: CASSKGVGEGTDTQYF
clone size: many; D gene: .; J gene: TRBJ2-1; V gene: TRBV15; CDR3 DNA: TGTGCCACCAGCAGAGAATATGAGGTAACGAGCAATGAGCAGTTCTTC; CDR3 protein: CATSREYEVTSNEQFF
clone size: .; D gene: TRBD2; J gene: TRBJ2-1; V gene: TRBV20-1; CDR3 DNA: TGCAGTGCTAGAGAAGGTAGCGGGAGCTCCTGCAATGAGCAGTTCTTC; CDR3 protein: CSAREGSGSSCNEQFF
clone size: .; D gene: TRBD1; J gene: TRBJ2-2; V gene: TRBV28; CDR3 DNA: TGTGCCAGCAGCAGAACAGGGGGCAAGAACGGGGAGCTGTTTTTT; CDR3 protein: CASSRTGGKNGELFF
clone size: many; D gene: .; J gene: TRBJ2-7; V gene: TRBV15; CDR3 DNA: TGTGCCACCAGCAGAGAAAGGGTTGTGGACGAGCAGTACTTC; CDR3 protein: CATSRERVVDEQYF
clone size: .; D gene: TRBD1; J gene: TRBJ1-5; V gene: TRBV11-2; CDR3 DNA: TGTGCCAGCAGCCCACTCAGGGGGCCAAACTACGAGCCCCAGCATTTT; CDR3 protein: CASSPLRGPNYEPQHF
clone size: many; D gene: .; J gene: TRBJ1-6; V gene: TRBV30; CDR3 DNA: TGTGCCTGGAGGGGGTCCTATAATTCACCCCTCCACTTT; CDR3 protein: CAWRGSYNSPLHF
clone size: few; D gene: .; J gene: TRBJ1-2; V gene: TRBV27; CDR3 DNA: TGTGCCAGCAGTTTTAGGGCCAGCTCGTCTAACTATGGCTACACCTTC; CDR3 protein: CASSFRASSSNYGYTF
clone size: many; D gene: TRBD1; J gene: TRBJ2-1; V gene: TRBV12-3/TRBV12-4; CDR3 DNA: TGTGCGACCGGGACAGGGATCTACAATGAGCAGTTCTTC; CDR3 protein: CATGTGIYNEQFF
clone size: many; D gene: .; J gene: TRBJ1-2; V gene: TRBV5-4; CDR3 DNA: TGTGCCAGCACTACAGGGTCCCCCGGTGGCTACACCTTC; CDR3 protein: CASTTGSPGGYTF
clone size: many; D gene: .; J gene: TRBJ2-3; V gene: TRBV9; CDR3 DNA: TGTGCCAGCAGCGCGTTAAGCACAGATACGCAGTATTTT; CDR3 protein: CASSALSTDTQYF
clone size: few; D gene: TRBD1; J gene: TRBJ1-1; V gene: TRBV15; CDR3 DNA: TGTGCCACCAGCAGGTGGGGACAGGGGATCCGCACTGAAGCTTTCTTT; CDR3 protein: CATSRWGQGIRTEAFF
clone size: .; D gene: .; J gene: TRBJ2-6; V gene: TRBV9; CDR3 DNA: TGTGCCAGCAGCGTAAGAGCAGGTGACAGCCCCTACTCTGGGGCCGACGTCCTGACTTTC; CDR3 protein: CASSVRAGDSPYSGADVLTF
clone size: .; D gene: TRBD2; J gene: TRBJ2-3; V gene: TRBV20-1; CDR3 DNA: TGCAGTGCTAGAGGAGGTAGCGGGAGCACAGATACGCAGTATTTT; CDR3 protein: CSARGGSGSTDTQYF
clone size: few; D gene: .; J gene: TRBJ2-6; V gene: TRBV7-2; CDR3 DNA: TGTGCCAGCAGCGTGGGGGGGGCCGGGGCCAACGTCCCGACTTTC; CDR3 protein: CASSVGGAGANVPTF
clone size: many; D gene: .; J gene: TRBJ1-2; V gene: TRBV7-2; CDR3 DNA: TGTGCCAGCAGCTTAGGGGGCGGGTACGATGGCTACACCTTC; CDR3 protein: CASSLGGGYDGYTF
clone size: .; D gene: .; J gene: TRBJ1-5; V gene: TRBV20-1; CDR3 DNA: TGCAGTGCTTTAGGATTCGGCGGTGTCTACGAGCAGCCCCAGCATTTT; CDR3 protein: CSALGFGGVYEQPQHF
clone size: many; D gene: TRBD2; J gene: TRBJ2-7; V gene: TRBV7-8; CDR3 DNA: TGTGCCAGCAGCTTAAGCGGGGGACGCTCCTACGAGCAGTACTTC; CDR3 protein: CASSLSGGRSYEQYF
clone size: .; D gene: .; J gene: TRBJ1-2; V gene: TRBV11-2; CDR3 DNA: TGTGCCAGCAGCTTAACGGCAGAGACTTTCCTCTATGGCTACACCTTC; CDR3 protein: CASSLTAETFLYGYTF
clone size: .; D gene: TRBD1; J gene: TRBJ1-2; V gene: TRBV15; CDR3 DNA: TGTGCCACCAGCAGCCCAGACCCCGGACAGGGACGTGGCTACACCTTC; CDR3 protein: CATSSPDPGQGRGYTF
clone size: many; D gene: .; J gene: TRBJ2-7; V gene: TRBV10-3; CDR3 DNA: TGTGCCATCACCGGCGGCAGTGGGCTGACCTACGAGCAGTACTTC; CDR3 protein: CAITGGSGLTYEQYF
clone size: .; D gene: TRBD2; J gene: TRBJ2-3; V gene: TRBV6-1; CDR3 DNA: TGTGCCAGCTGTATGTTAGCGGGGGGGGAAACTAGCACAGATACGCAGTATTTT; CDR3 protein: CASCMLAGGETSTDTQYF
clone size: many; D gene: TRBD1; J gene: TRBJ1-2; V gene: TRBV29-1; CDR3 DNA: TGCAGCGTCCAGGACAGGGGTGACTATGGCTACACCTTC; CDR3 protein: CSVQDRGDYGYTF
clone size: .; D gene: TRBD1; J gene: TRBJ1-2; V gene: TRBV7-2; CDR3 DNA: TGTGCCAGCAGTTACGACGGGACAGGGGTTTATGGCTACACCTTC; CDR3 protein: CASSYDGTGVYGYTF
clone size: few; D gene: .; J gene: TRBJ2-4; V gene: TRBV7-2; CDR3 DNA: TGTGCCAGCAGCCCACAGGGCGCGGGGGCTGCCAAAAACATTCAGTACTTC; CDR3 protein: CASSPQGAGAAKNIQYF
clone size: many; D gene: TRBD2; J gene: TRBJ2-2; V gene: TRBV7-9; CDR3 DNA: TGTGCCTATAGCCGGTCTAGCGGGAGAAGAGGGAACACCGGGGAGCTGTTTTTT; CDR3 protein: CAYSRSSGRRGNTGELFF
clone size: many; D gene: .; J gene: TRBJ2-1; V gene: TRBV11-2; CDR3 DNA: TGTGCCAGCAGCACATTAGTCGGTGAGCAGTTCTTC; CDR3 protein: CASSTLVGEQFF
clone size: many; D gene: .; J gene: TRBJ2-1; V gene: TRBV7-6; CDR3 DNA: TGTGCCAGCAGCTCCCCGGGGGCGGGGGACAACTACAATGAGCAGTTCTTC; CDR3 protein: CASSSPGAGDNYNEQFF
clone size: once; D gene: TRBD1; J gene: TRBJ2-3; V gene: TRBV6-5; CDR3 DNA: TGTGCCAGCAGTCACTCGTCCAGGGGGCTTACAGATACGCAGTATTTT; CDR3 protein: CASSHSSRGLTDTQYF
clone size: .; D gene: TRBD1; J gene: TRBJ2-7; V gene: TRBV6-2/TRBV6-3; CDR3 DNA: TGTGCCAGCACCCACCCGGGACAGGGATTCCGCGAGCAGTACTTC; CDR3 protein: CASTHPGQGFREQYF
clone size: .; D gene: .; J gene: TRBJ1-5; V gene: TRBV29-1; CDR3 DNA: TGCAGCGTCAGGGTCACGGAGACCCAGCATTTT; CDR3 protein: CSVRVTETQHF
clone size: few; D gene: TRBD2; J gene: TRBJ2-7; V gene: TRBV27; CDR3 DNA: TGTGCCAGCAGTTTATCCGGCGGGAGAGTGGAGCAGTACTTC; CDR3 protein: CASSLSGGRVEQYF
clone size: many; D gene: .; J gene: TRBJ1-2; V gene: TRBV4-1; CDR3 DNA: TGCGCCAGCAGCCAATCCCCTGGGGCTGGCTATGGCTACACCTTC; CDR3 protein: CASSQSPGAGYGYTF
clone size: .; D gene: TRBD2; J gene: TRBJ2-1; V gene: TRBV11-3; CDR3 DNA: TGTGCCAGCAGCTTAGATCTCGCCGGACTAGCGGGAAGCTCCTACAATGAGCAGTTCTTC; CDR3 protein: CASSLDLAGLAGSSYNEQFF
clone size: many; D gene: TRBD2; J gene: TRBJ2-1; V gene: TRBV15; CDR3 DNA: TGTGCCACCAACAATAGAGCGGGAAGCTACAATGAGCAGTTCTTC; CDR3 protein: CATNNRAGSYNEQFF
clone size: .; D gene: .; J gene: TRBJ2-1; V gene: TRBV12-3/TRBV12-4; CDR3 DNA: TGTGCCAGCAGTCCGGACCCAGTCAGTTCGGGCAACAATGAGCAGTTCTTC; CDR3 protein: CASSPDPVSSGNNEQFF
clone size: many; D gene: TRBD2; J gene: TRBJ2-3; V gene: TRBV6-5; CDR3 DNA: TGTGCCAGCAGACCCGGAGGACTAGCGGGAGGAAGGATTACGCAGTATTTT; CDR3 protein: CASRPGGLAGGRITQYF
clone size: few; D gene: .; J gene: TRBJ2-7; V gene: TRBV28; CDR3 DNA: TGTGCCAGCAGTTTACAGGTCCTGCACGAGCAGTACTTC; CDR3 protein: CASSLQVLHEQYF
clone size: once; D gene: TRBD2; J gene: TRBJ2-1; V gene: TRBV27; CDR3 DNA: TGTGCCAGCGGCTCGCCTCAGACTAGCGGGTACAATGAGCAGTTCTTC; CDR3 protein: CASGSPQTSGYNEQFF
clone size: few; D gene: .; J gene: TRBJ1-4; V gene: TRBV9; CDR3 DNA: TGTGCCAGCAGCGCAACTCCCGGGACAAGTAATGACAAACTGTTTTTT; CDR3 protein: CASSATPGTSNDKLFF
clone size: once; D gene: .; J gene: TRBJ1-1; V gene: TRBV7-9; CDR3 DNA: TGTGCCAGCAGCTCGGAGATAGCAGATGAAGCTTTCTTT; CDR3 protein: CASSSEIADEAFF
clone size: many; D gene: .; J gene: TRBJ2-1; V gene: TRBV20-1; CDR3 DNA: TGCAGTGCGATCAATGAGCAGTTCTTC; CDR3 protein: CSAINEQFF